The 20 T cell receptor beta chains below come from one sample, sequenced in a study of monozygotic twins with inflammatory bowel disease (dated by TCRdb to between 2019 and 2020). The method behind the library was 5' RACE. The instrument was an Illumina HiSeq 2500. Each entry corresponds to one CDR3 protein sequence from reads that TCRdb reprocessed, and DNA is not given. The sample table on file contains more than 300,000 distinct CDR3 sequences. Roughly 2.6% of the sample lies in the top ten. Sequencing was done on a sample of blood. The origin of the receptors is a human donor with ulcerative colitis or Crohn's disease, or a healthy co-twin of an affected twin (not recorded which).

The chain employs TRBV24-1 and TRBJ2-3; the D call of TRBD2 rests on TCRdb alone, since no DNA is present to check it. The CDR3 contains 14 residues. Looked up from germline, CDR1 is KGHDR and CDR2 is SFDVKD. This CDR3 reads CATSERGLTDTQYF.

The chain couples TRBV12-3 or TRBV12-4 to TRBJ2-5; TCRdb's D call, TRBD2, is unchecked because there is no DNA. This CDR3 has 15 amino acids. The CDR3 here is CASSTLAGGRETQYF.

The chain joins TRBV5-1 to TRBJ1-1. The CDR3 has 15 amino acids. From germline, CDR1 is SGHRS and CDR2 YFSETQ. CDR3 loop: CASSLRQGMDTEAFF.

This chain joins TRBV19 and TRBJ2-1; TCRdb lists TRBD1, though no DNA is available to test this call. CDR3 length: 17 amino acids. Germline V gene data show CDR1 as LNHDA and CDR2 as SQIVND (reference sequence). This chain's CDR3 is CASSRYLPGQGLNEQFF.

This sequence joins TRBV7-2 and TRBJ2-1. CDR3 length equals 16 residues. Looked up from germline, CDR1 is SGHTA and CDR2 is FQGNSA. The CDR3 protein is CASSFLARSSYNEQFF. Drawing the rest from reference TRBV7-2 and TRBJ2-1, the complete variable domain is GAGVSQSPSNKVTEKGKDVELRCDPISGHTALYWYRQSLGQGLEFLIYFQGNSAPDKSGLPSDRFSAERTGGSVSTLTIQRTQQEDSAVYLCASSFLARSSYNEQFFGPGTRLTVL.

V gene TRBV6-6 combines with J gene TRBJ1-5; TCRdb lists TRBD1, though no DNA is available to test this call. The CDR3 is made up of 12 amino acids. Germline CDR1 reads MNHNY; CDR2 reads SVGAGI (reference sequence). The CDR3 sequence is CASKQGSQPQHF.

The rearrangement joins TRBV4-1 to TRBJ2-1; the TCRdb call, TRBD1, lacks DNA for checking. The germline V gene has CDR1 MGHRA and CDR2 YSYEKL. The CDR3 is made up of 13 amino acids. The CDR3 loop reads CASSQGQGMEQFF.

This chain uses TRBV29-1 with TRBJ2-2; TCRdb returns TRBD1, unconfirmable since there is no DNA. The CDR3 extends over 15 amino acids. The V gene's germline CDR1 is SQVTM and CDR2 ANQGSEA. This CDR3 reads CSEDRQGSNTGELFF.

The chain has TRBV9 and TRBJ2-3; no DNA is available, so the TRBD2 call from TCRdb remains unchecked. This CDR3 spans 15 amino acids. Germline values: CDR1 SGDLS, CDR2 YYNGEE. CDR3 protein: CASSPGLAFTDTQYF.

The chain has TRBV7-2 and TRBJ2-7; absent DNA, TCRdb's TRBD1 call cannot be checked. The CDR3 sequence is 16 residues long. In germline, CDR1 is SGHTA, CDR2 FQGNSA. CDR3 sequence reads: CASSFRTGREVDEQYF.

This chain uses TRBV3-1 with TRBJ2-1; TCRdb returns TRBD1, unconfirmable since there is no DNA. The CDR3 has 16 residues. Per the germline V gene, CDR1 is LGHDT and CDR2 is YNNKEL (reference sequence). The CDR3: CASSLMNRGYYNEQFF.

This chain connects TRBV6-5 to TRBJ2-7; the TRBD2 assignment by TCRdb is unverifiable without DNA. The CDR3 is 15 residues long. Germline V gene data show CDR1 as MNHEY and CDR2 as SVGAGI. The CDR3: CASSLRLAGAYEQYF.

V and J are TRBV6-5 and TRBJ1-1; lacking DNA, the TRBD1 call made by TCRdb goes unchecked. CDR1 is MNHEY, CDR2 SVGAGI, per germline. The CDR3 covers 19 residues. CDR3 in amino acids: CASSYIRGQGSGMGTEAFF.

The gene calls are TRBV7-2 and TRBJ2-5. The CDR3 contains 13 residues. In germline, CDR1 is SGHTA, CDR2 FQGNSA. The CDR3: CASSSRIQETQYF.

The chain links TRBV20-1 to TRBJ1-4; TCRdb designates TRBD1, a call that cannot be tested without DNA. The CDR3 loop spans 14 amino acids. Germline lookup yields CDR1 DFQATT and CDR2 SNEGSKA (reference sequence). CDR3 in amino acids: CSARLRRGDEKLFF.

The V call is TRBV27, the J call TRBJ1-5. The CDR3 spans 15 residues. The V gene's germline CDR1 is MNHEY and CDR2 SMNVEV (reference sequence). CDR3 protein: CASSDSTSSNQPQHF.

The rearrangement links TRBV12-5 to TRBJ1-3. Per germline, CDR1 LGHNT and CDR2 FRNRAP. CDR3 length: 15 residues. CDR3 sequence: CASGLGQASGNTIYF. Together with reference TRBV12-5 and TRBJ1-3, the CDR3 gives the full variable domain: DARVTQTPRHKVTEMGQEVTMRCQPILGHNTVFWYRQTMMQGLELLAYFRNRAPLDDSGMPKDRFSAEMPDATLATLKIQPSEPRDSAVYFCASGLGQASGNTIYFGEGSWLTVV.

The CDR3 loop reads CASSLSTGRAMRFF. The chain recombines TRBV7-9 with TRBJ2-1; the TCRdb D gene call, TRBD1, has no DNA to confirm it. CDR3 length: 14 residues. Germline-derived CDR1 and CDR2 are SEHNR and FQNEAQ (reference sequence).

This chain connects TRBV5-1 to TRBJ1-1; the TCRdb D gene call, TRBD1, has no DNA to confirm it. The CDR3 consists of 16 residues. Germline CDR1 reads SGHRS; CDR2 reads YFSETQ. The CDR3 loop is CASTGTGASEATEAFF.

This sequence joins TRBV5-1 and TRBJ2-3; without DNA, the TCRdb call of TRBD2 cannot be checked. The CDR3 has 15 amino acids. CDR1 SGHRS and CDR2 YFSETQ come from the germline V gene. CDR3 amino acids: CASSLGGLSTDTQYF.